Included here is one T cell receptor beta chain sequence, with context. Other DNA variants within this sample encode the same CDR3. This entry is derived from a study of cytomegalovirus exposure and HLA in healthy donors. After removal of 2 bases from V and 4 bases from J, the junction contained 2 bases not matched to a gene. Germline CDR1 and CDR2: SGHRS and YFSETQ. This CDR3 spans 15 amino acids. It was with 60 Vbeta and 13 Jbeta primers that the PCR ran. Data came from immunoSEQ multiplex PCR; TCRdb stores just in-frame clones and leaves some out. The sample lists approximately 170,000 clones; 70% to 80% were seen once.

The J gene is TRBJ2-3, the V gene TRBV5-1; 12 positions agree with TRBD2. The sequence was obtained from a man aged 40-49 years in good health and CMV-seronegative. Specimen: PBMCs. The CDR3 protein is CASSFRLAGADTQYF. The CDR3 DNA follows: TGCGCCAGCAGCTTCCGACTAGCGGGAGCAGATACGCAGTATTTT. The complete variable domain, with remaining parts taken from reference TRBV5-1 and TRBJ2-3, reads KAGVTQTPRYLIKTRGQQVTLSCSPISGHRSVSWYQQTPGQGLQFLFEYFSETQRNKGNFPGRFSGRQFSNSRSEMNVSTLELGDSALYLCASSFRLAGADTQYFGPGTRLTVL.